Listed below are T cell receptor beta chains from one sample, sequenced in a study of T cell responses to AZD1222 COVID-19 vaccine. Sequenced by immunoSEQ multiplex PCR; TCRdb stores in-frame clones only, minus some. The repertoire holds 150,000 or so clones, with 90% to 95% as singletons. The material was peripheral blood, obtained on day 0 of AZD1222 vaccination. The origin of the receptors is an adult in good health. Both conserved end residues are part of each CDR3. The listing skips clone size in some rows; elsewhere it reads once, few, many or a size class.

V: TRBV4-2
size: NA
J: TRBJ2-2
CDR3: CASSQEGLGRANTGELFF

V: TRBV3-1/TRBV3-2
size: NA
J: TRBJ2-2
CDR3: CASSQDGLGVAGSTGELFF

V: TRBV3-1/TRBV3-2
size: NA
J: TRBJ2-7
CDR3: CASSQEVVDRSYEQYF

V: TRBV5-1
size: NA
J: TRBJ1-1
CDR3: CASSLGPGGTEAFF

V: TRBV3-1/TRBV3-2
size: few
J: TRBJ1-2
CDR3: CASSQDKWGRLYGYTF

V: TRBV5-6
size: NA
J: TRBJ2-7
CDR3: CASSPPAGGEQYF

V: TRBV27
size: NA
J: TRBJ2-1
CDR3: CASSLSGHAENEQFF

V: TRBV19
size: NA
J: TRBJ2-7
CDR3: CASSDTLAGEQYF

V: TRBV19
size: few
J: TRBJ1-5
CDR3: CASRTEGSYQPQHF

V: TRBV7-8
size: NA
J: TRBJ1-6
CDR3: CASSSRRGDPGSYNSPLHF

V: TRBV11-1
size: NA
J: TRBJ2-5
CDR3: CASSLQLSQETQYF

V: TRBV6-5
size: NA
J: TRBJ1-1
CDR3: CASSRRDSRNTEAFF

V: TRBV9
size: NA
J: TRBJ2-3
CDR3: CASSVGGDTQYF

V: TRBV27
size: once
J: TRBJ2-2
CDR3: CASSLTNTGELFF

V: TRBV7-7
size: NA
J: TRBJ2-1
CDR3: CASSLASGRAGEQFF

V: TRBV19
size: once
J: TRBJ1-1
CDR3: CASSIGQVLGNTEAFF

V: TRBV7-8
size: NA
J: TRBJ2-5
CDR3: CASSGRVPGDQYF

V: TRBV6-5
size: once
J: TRBJ1-5
CDR3: CASSYLGSQPQHF

V: TRBV7-9
size: once
J: TRBJ2-7
CDR3: CASSSDRVPRNEQYF

V: TRBV6-2/TRBV6-3
size: NA
J: TRBJ2-7
CDR3: CASSYSNIPYEQYF

V: TRBV7-2
size: NA
J: TRBJ1-2
CDR3: CASSFWTNQPGYGYTF

V: TRBV4-1
size: NA
J: TRBJ2-6
CDR3: CASSHLPLGTASGANVLTF

V: TRBV6-1
size: once
J: TRBJ2-3
CDR3: CASSEDGLLSTDTQYF

V: TRBV5-5
size: NA
J: TRBJ1-5
CDR3: CASSLSGVSNQPQHF

V: TRBV28
size: NA
J: TRBJ2-5
CDR3: CASSFPYSPPEDQETQYF

V: TRBV5-8
size: NA
J: TRBJ2-7
CDR3: CASSLPASSYEQYF

V: TRBV18
size: NA
J: TRBJ2-7
CDR3: CASSPQTGGQLSAYEQYF

V: TRBV28
size: NA
J: TRBJ2-2
CDR3: CASRTGNLVNTGELFF

V: TRBV18
size: NA
J: TRBJ1-5
CDR3: CASSPQQGEQPQHF

V: TRBV19
size: NA
J: TRBJ2-1
CDR3: CASSIQGRNEQFF

V: TRBV5-6
size: NA
J: TRBJ2-7
CDR3: CASSFWTYSYEQYF

V: TRBV6-1
size: NA
J: TRBJ2-7
CDR3: CASSEAGRDHEQYF